This T cell receptor beta chain was captured in a study of blood T cell repertoires in COVID-19. Here immunoSEQ multiplex PCR was the method, and the copy in TCRdb shows in-frame clones only, minus some. The repertoire holds nearly 70,000 clones, roughly 90% seen once, with 7.3% in the top ten. Trimming cost V 1 base and J 2 bases; bases outside gene matches: 9. From germline, CDR1 is SGHRS and CDR2 YFSETQ. The length of the CDR3 is 17 residues. The TCR comes from a man in his forties or fifties with COVID-19, enrolled during active disease. Sample: peripheral blood. This chain joins TRBV5-1 and TRBJ2-5, with 9 positions matching TRBD1. CDR3 in DNA: TGCGCCAGCAGCTTGACAGGGGGCCTCAACTATCAAGAGACCCAGTACTTC. As protein: CASSLTGGLNYQETQYF.